Here is one T cell receptor beta chain with its context. What it binds is not known. By way of CD45RO/CCR7/CD25/CD127/CD95/CD27, the CD4+ regulatory, stem cell-like memory, central memory and naive cells were sorted. The data derive from a study of beta chain features in type 1 diabetes. Regarding the study as a whole: Patients with type 1 diabetes carried fewer insertions and had more deletions at their VDJ junctions.

The germline gives CDR1 SGHTA, CDR2 FQGNSA. The V end lost 7 bases, the J end lost 0 bases, and 16 bases lay between the germline ends. The CDR3 has 16 amino acids. Of the isolated RNA, all was reverse transcribed, and so the sequenced material was expressed TCRB transcripts. Only in-frame clones appear in the TCRdb table, and some are missing; sequencing was by immunoSEQ multiplex PCR. The sample includes a few hundred thousand clones, over 9.5% of them seen just once. V usage is TRBV7-2 and J usage is TRBJ1-3, with D possibly matching TRBD1 (5 bases). The sequenced material came from naive CD4+ T cells from blood. The TCR comes from a man younger than 35 in good health. The CDR3 DNA is TGTGCCAGCAATATGGGGGGTCCATACTCTGGAAACACCATATATTTT. This sequence encodes CASNMGGPYSGNTIYF.